This passage covers 10 T cell receptor beta chains from one sample sequenced in a study of CD8 T cells in ankylosing spondylitis. TCRdb fed the 5' RACE reads into MiXCR, producing one record per CDR3 protein. Among about 250,000 distinct CDR3 sequences listed, under 20% were seen once. Sequencing input: blood, either unsorted or a sorted T cell fraction (not recorded which). All receptors derive from a male donor with ankylosing spondylitis or in good health (not recorded which).

This clonotype has more than one count but fewer than ten. This rearrangement joins TRBV5-1 to TRBJ2-7; 10 bases map to TRBD1. The CDR3 consists of 17 residues. V gave up 0 bases and J gave up 2 bases; unmatched junction bases: 8. Germline V gives CDR1 SGHRS, CDR2 YFSETQ. The CDR3 DNA is TGCGCCAGCAGCTTGGCCAGGGCCGGGACAGGGGCCTACGAGCAGTACTTC. It codes for CASSLARAGTGAYEQYF.

Ten or more counts support this clonotype. This sequence joins TRBV4-1 and TRBJ2-1, with TRBD2 matching over 9 bases. V shed 3 bases and J 0 bases; nucleotides not matched to a gene: 3. The CDR3 extends over 16 amino acids. CDR1 MGHRA and CDR2 YSYEKL come from the germline V gene. The CDR3 DNA is TGCGCCAGCAGCCACCGTAGCGGGAGCTCCTACAATGAGCAGTTCTTC. It encodes CASSHRSGSSYNEQFF.

This clonotype occurred a few times. This sequence joins TRBV21-1 and TRBJ2-4; the listed D gene, TRBD2, was not tested against the DNA. TRBV21-1 is reported as a pseudogene. The CDR3 sequence is 18 residues long. CDR3: CASSRLRAVTLAKNIQYF. The DNA for the CDR3 is TGTGCCAGCAGCAGGCTTAGGGCCGTAACGCTAGCCAAAAACATTCAGTACTTC.

The rearrangement uses TRBV20-1 and TRBJ2-7; 11 bases match TRBD2. The CDR3 extends over 13 amino acids. Germline lookup yields CDR1 DFQATT and CDR2 SNEGSKA (reference sequence). Trimming cost V 6 bases and J 3 bases; bases outside gene matches: 4. The CDR3 region is CSAGTSGYYEQYF. Here the CDR3 DNA reads TGCAGTGCCGGGACTAGCGGCTACTACGAGCAGTACTTC.

The J gene is TRBJ1-6, the V gene TRBV4-1; 7 nucleotides agree with TRBD1. Germline values: CDR1 MGHRA, CDR2 YSYEKL. The CDR3 runs 18 residues. V lost 0 bases and J lost 1; bases outside the gene matches: 6. This CDR3 is CASSQDQARGSYNSPLHF. CDR3 coding DNA: TGCGCCAGCAGCCAAGATCAAGCCAGGGGGTCCTATAATTCACCCCTCCACTTT.

In its sample, this clonotype was seen a few times. V gene TRBV5-1 combines with J gene TRBJ2-1; the match to TRBD1 covers 9 bases. CDR1 SGHRS and CDR2 YFSETQ come from the germline V gene. The CDR3 totals 15 residues. V lost 4 bases, J lost 2 bases, and 4 bases stayed unmatched. The CDR3 spells CASSADRGTYNEQFF. The CDR3 DNA sequence: TGCGCCAGCAGCGCGGACAGGGGCACCTACAATGAGCAGTTCTTC. The entire variable domain, with the rest obtained from reference TRBV5-1 and TRBJ2-1, is as follows: KAGVTQTPRYLIKTRGQQVTLSCSPISGHRSVSWYQQTPGQGLQFLFEYFSETQRNKGNFPGRFSGRQFSNSRSEMNVSTLELGDSALYLCASSADRGTYNEQFFGPGTRLTVL.

In its sample, this clonotype was seen a few times. The chain is built from TRBV6-1 and TRBJ2-7, with a tentative D call TRBD1 (5 bases). The CDR3 totals 13 residues. Trimming took off 4 bases at V and 5 bases at J, with 12 bases between the two ends. Germline-derived CDR1 and CDR2 are MNHNS and SASEGT. The CDR3 DNA is TGTGCCAGCAGTGTCGGCAGGGTTGACGAGCAGTACTTC. Protein sequence: CASSVGRVDEQYF.

This clonotype was observed a handful of times. The chain links TRBV12-3 or TRBV12-4 to TRBJ2-1; TRBD2 aligns across 12 bases. The CDR3 spans 15 residues. The ends lost 8 bases at V and 5 bases at J; junction bases unmatched: 7. The CDR3 DNA reads as TGTGCCAGCGGGAAACTAGCGGGAGGACACAATGAGCAGTTCTTC. As protein: CASGKLAGGHNEQFF.

This clonotype was observed a handful of times. The V and J genes are TRBV7-3 and TRBJ2-3, with D unclear. V lost 5 bases, J lost 0 bases, and 12 bases lay in between. This CDR3 is built from 15 residues. Germline V gene data show CDR1 as SGHTA and CDR2 as FQGTGA. DNA of the CDR3: TGTGCCAGCAGCCCCGGGTGGGCGAGCACAGATACGCAGTATTTT. Residues: CASSPGWASTDTQYF.

This chain joins TRBV20-1 and TRBJ1-1; D perhaps matches TRBD1 (5 bases). The germline V gene encodes CDR1 DFQATT and CDR2 SNEGSKA (reference sequence). Trimming took off 1 base at V and 6 bases at J, with 18 bases between the two ends. The CDR3 spans 15 residues. In nucleotides, the CDR3 is TGCAGTGCTAGAGTTGAGTGGAAAGGGGACTCTGAAGCTTTCTTT. It codes for CSARVEWKGDSEAFF.